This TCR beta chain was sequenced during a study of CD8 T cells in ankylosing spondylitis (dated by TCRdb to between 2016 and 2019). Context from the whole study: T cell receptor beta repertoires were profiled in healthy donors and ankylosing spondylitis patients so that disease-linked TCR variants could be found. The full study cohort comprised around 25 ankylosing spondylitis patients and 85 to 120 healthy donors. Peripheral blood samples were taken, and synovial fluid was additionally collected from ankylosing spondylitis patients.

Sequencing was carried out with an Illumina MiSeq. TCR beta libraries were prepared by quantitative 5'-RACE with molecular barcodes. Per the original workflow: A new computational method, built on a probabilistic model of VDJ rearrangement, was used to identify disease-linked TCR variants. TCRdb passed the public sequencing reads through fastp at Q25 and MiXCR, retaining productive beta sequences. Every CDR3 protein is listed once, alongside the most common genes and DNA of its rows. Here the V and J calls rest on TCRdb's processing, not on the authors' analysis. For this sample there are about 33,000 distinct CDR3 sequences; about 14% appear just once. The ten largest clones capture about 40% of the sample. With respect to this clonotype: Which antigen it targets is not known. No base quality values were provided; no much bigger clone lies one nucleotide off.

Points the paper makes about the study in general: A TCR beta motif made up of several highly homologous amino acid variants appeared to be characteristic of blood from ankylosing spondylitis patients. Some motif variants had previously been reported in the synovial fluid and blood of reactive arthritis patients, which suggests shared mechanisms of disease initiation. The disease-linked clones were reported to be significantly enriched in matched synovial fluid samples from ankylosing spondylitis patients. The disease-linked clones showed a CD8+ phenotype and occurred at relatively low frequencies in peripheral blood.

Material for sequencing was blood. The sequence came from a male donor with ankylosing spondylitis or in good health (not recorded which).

The nucleotide sequence reads TGTGCCACCAGTGATCCTACGACAGGGAACACTGAAGCTTTCTTT. It translates to CATSDPTTGNTEAFF. The V gene is TRBV24-1 and the J gene is TRBJ1-1; the D region possibly corresponds to TRBD1 (6 bases align). For CDR1 and CDR2, the germline V gene lists KGHDR and SFDVKD. The CDR3 runs 15 amino acids, cysteine and phenylalanine included. The DNA shown is the 45-base CDR3, in frame from base 1. The trim is 3 bases for V and 1 base for J, with a gap of 11 bases between the germline ends.